Shown below are 29 T cell receptor beta chains from a single sample sequenced in a study of T cells in narcolepsy listed by TCRdb under 2018. The receptor library was made with the immunoSEQ multiplex PCR assay. TCRdb re-hosts the immuneACCESS table, in-frame sequences only. Its copies lack some clones; in the studies checked, an unresolved V gene accounts for under half of them, and the cause for the rest is not known. Within this sample are tens of thousands of clones, with approximately 84% of them counted one time only. The top ten hold approximately 1.2% of the sample. Sequencing was performed on CD45RA- memory CD4+ T cells from PBMCs. Per the publication, the cell subset or site label means: memory T cells sorted ex vivo from peripheral blood. These receptors were taken from a human donor with narcolepsy.

The gene calls are TRBV5-1 and TRBJ1-3, with D possibly TRBD1 on 5 matching bases. The CDR3 has 14 amino acids. Germline lookup yields CDR1 SGHRS and CDR2 YFSETQ. V shed 4 bases and J shed 0 bases, with 8 bases lying between them. The CDR3 DNA is TGCGCCAGCAGCCCGGGGGACTCTGGAAACACCATATATTTT. This gives the protein CASSPGDSGNTIYF.

The rearrangement joins TRBV29-1 to TRBJ1-6; D may be TRBD1 (5 bases). The CDR3 totals 12 residues. Trimming left V 7 bases short and J 13 bases short, with 17 bases between. CDR1 is SQVTM and CDR2 is ANQGSEA in the germline V gene. The CDR3 nucleotides read TGCAGCGCTGGGACGGCGGATGGGCCCCTCCACTTT. Its translation: CSAGTADGPLHF.

V usage is TRBV2 and J usage is TRBJ1-1, with D perhaps matching TRBD1 (5 bases). The CDR3 spans 13 residues. The germline CDR1 and CDR2 sequences are SNHLY and FYNNEI. With 2 bases removed from V and 9 bases from J, the gap between germline ends came to 13 bases. The CDR3, as DNA: TGTGCCAGCAGTGAAATGTGGGCAGGGAAAGCTTTCTTT. Residues: CASSEMWAGKAFF.

Here the CDR3 DNA reads TGTGCCAGCAGCCCGGGACTAGCGAACTACAATGAGCAGTTCTTC. Translated: CASSPGLANYNEQFF. This chain links TRBV11-2 with TRBJ2-1, with 10 positions matching TRBD2. Germline trimming cut 5 bases from V and 3 bases from J; bases unmatched to any gene: 4. CDR1 is SGHAT, CDR2 FQNNGV, per germline. The CDR3 covers 15 residues. Together with reference TRBV11-2 and TRBJ2-1, the CDR3 gives the full variable domain: EAGVAQSPRYKIIEKRQSVAFWCNPISGHATLYWYQQILGQGPKLLIQFQNNGVVDDSQLPKDRFSAERLKGVDSTLKIQPAKLEDSAVYLCASSPGLANYNEQFFGPGTRLTVL.

This clone was seen just once. The chain's CDR3 is CASSPGTGKQETQYF. The CDR3 DNA is TGTGCCAGTAGCCCCGGGACAGGAAAACAAGAGACCCAGTACTTC. The chain is built from TRBV19 and TRBJ2-5, with TRBD1 matching 8 bases. The CDR3 is made up of 15 amino acids. Germline V lookup: CDR1 LNHDA, CDR2 SQIVND (reference sequence). The ends lost 6 bases at V and 2 bases at J; junction bases unmatched: 8.

The chain couples TRBV5-1 to TRBJ2-5, with 10 bases that match TRBD2. Germline CDR1 reads SGHRS; CDR2 reads YFSETQ. J lost 5 bases, V lost 3 bases, and 7 bases had no gene match. The CDR3 contains 15 residues. CDR3 loop: CASSSGLAESETQYF. The CDR3 region has the DNA TGCGCCAGCAGCTCCGGACTAGCGGAAAGCGAGACCCAGTACTTC.

J is TRBJ2-1 and V is TRBV12-5; 7 bases map to TRBD1. Trimming at V came to 5 bases and at J to 4 bases, leaving 5 bases not matched to a gene. The CDR3 is made up of 14 amino acids. The germline V gene has CDR1 LGHNT and CDR2 FRNRAP. CDR3 sequence: CASGPGTDYNEQFF. CDR3 DNA sequence: TGTGCTAGTGGTCCTGGGACAGATTACAATGAGCAGTTCTTC.

CDR3 in amino acids: CASSLTTQLVGEQYF. The CDR3 DNA sequence: TGTGCCAGCTCACTCACGACTCAACTGGTGGGCGAGCAGTACTTC. The chain couples TRBV18 to TRBJ2-7; no clear D. The CDR3 runs to 15 residues. CDR1 and CDR2 (germline): KGHSH, LQKENI. The V end lost 4 bases, the J end lost 6 bases, and 19 bases lay between the germline ends. Based on the CDR3 plus reference TRBV18 and TRBJ2-7, the full variable domain is NAGVMQNPRHLVRRRGQEARLRCSPMKGHSHVYWYRQLPEEGLKFMVYLQKENIIDESGMPKERFSAEFPKEGPSILRIQQVVRGDSAAYFCASSLTTQLVGEQYFGPGTRLTVT.

The V gene is TRBV7-8, the J gene TRBJ2-7; 7 bases fit TRBD1. After removal of 3 bases from V and 5 bases from J, the junction contained 13 bases not matched to a gene. Germline CDR1 and CDR2: SGHVS and FQNEAQ. The length of the CDR3 is 16 residues. This CDR3 reads CASSFATGTAPHEQYF. The CDR3 region has the DNA TGTGCCAGCAGCTTCGCCACCGGGACAGCTCCCCACGAGCAGTACTTC.

The gene calls are TRBV7-2 and TRBJ1-5, with D possibly being TRBD1 (5 bases). The germline V gene encodes CDR1 SGHTA and CDR2 FQGNSA. The length of the CDR3 is 13 residues. Trimming stripped 3 bases from V and 5 bases from J, with 8 bases between. The CDR3: CASSFGAYQPQHF. CDR3 in DNA: TGTGCCAGCAGCTTCGGGGCGTATCAGCCCCAGCATTTT.

J is TRBJ2-1 and V is TRBV5-4; no clear D. Germline-derived CDR1 and CDR2 are SGHNT and YYREEE (reference sequence). V shed 0 bases and J shed 7 bases, with 14 bases lying between them. This CDR3 has 15 residues. This CDR3 reads CASSLVMGVSNEQFF. CDR3 bases: TGTGCCAGCAGCTTGGTCATGGGCGTGTCTAATGAGCAGTTCTTC.

The gene calls are TRBV14 and TRBJ1-4; D is possibly TRBD1 (6 bases). The CDR3 spans 15 residues. Trimming shortened V by 4 bases and J by 5 bases, and 14 bases separated the two germline ends. In germline, CDR1 is SGHDN, CDR2 FVKESK. DNA of the CDR3: TGTGCCAGCAGCCGTTTGACAGGTTGGAATGAAAAACTGTTTTTT. It yields the protein CASSRLTGWNEKLFF.

The chain combines TRBV6-5 with TRBJ1-2; D gene ambiguous. V was trimmed by 4 bases and J by 8 bases, leaving 14 bases between them. The germline V gene has CDR1 MNHEY and CDR2 SVGAGI. This CDR3 is 13 amino acids long. This chain's CDR3 is CASSFIPDRGYTF. CDR3 coding DNA: TGTGCCAGCAGTTTCATTCCAGATAGAGGCTACACCTTC.

The chain is built from TRBV9 and TRBJ2-1, with D perhaps given as TRBD1 or TRBD2 (5 bases each). Germline CDR1 is SGDLS and CDR2 is YYNGEE. This CDR3 contains 15 residues. The V end lost 0 bases, the J end lost 2 bases, and 9 bases lay between the germline ends. In DNA, the CDR3 is TGTGCCAGCAGCGTAGCTGAGGGACCCTACAATGAGCAGTTCTTC. Its translation is CASSVAEGPYNEQFF.

The chain employs TRBV27 and TRBJ1-5; 7 bases match TRBD1. V lost 2 bases and J lost 3; bases outside the gene matches: 4. The CDR3 spans 15 residues. CDR1 is MNHEY, CDR2 SMNVEV, per germline (reference sequence). CDR3 sequence reads: CASSLTGVTNQPQHF. CDR3 DNA sequence: TGTGCCAGCAGTTTAACAGGGGTCACCAATCAGCCCCAGCATTTT.

V is TRBV28 and J is TRBJ2-6; D perhaps matches TRBD1 (6 bases). Looked up from germline, CDR1 is MDHEN and CDR2 is SYDVKM. CDR3 length equals 17 residues. V was cut by 5 bases and J by 1 base, with 15 bases left in between. Here the CDR3 DNA reads TGTGCCAGCAGTATGTACAGGGCGAAGTCTGGGGCCAACGTCCTGACTTTC. As protein: CASSMYRAKSGANVLTF.

V and J are TRBV10-3 and TRBJ2-7; possibly TRBD1 or TRBD2 for D (5 bases each). This CDR3 region has 14 residues. Trimming removed 2 bases from V and 5 bases from J, with 13 bases in between. The germline V gene has CDR1 ENHRY and CDR2 SYGVKD. CDR3 sequence reads: CAISEPLRGDEQYF. CDR3 sequence (DNA): TGTGCCATCAGTGAGCCACTAAGGGGAGACGAGCAGTACTTC.

The V gene is TRBV9, the J gene TRBJ2-3; TRBD1 is a possible D gene (6 bases). V was cut by 2 bases and J by 1 base, with 11 bases left in between. CDR1 SGDLS and CDR2 YYNGEE come from the germline V gene. This CDR3 spans 15 amino acids. CDR3 sequence: CASSVDSLGTDTQYF. The DNA of the CDR3 is TGTGCCAGCAGCGTGGACAGCCTCGGCACAGATACGCAGTATTTT.

The CDR3 DNA follows: TGTGCCAGCAGCTTCCGGGGGGCTGAAGCTTTCTTT. Its translation is CASSFRGAEAFF. The chain carries TRBV5-5 and TRBJ1-1, with D perhaps TRBD1 (5 bases). The germline CDR1 and CDR2 sequences are SGHKS and YYEKEE (reference sequence). Trimming left V 2 bases short and J 6 bases short, with 8 bases between. The length of the CDR3 is 12 residues.

CDR3 sequence (DNA): TGCGCCAGCAGCCAAGATGCCAGGGGCCACGAGCAGTACTTC. This translates into CASSQDARGHEQYF. This sequence joins TRBV4-3 and TRBJ2-5; D is possibly TRBD1 (6 bases). The J call may be faulty, since TRBJ2-7 better matches the DNA end. The V gene's germline CDR1 is LGHNA and CDR2 YSLEER. This CDR3 has 14 residues.

CDR3 protein: CASNELAGESNEQFF. For the CDR3, the DNA is TGCGCCAGCAACGAACTAGCGGGGGAATCCAATGAGCAGTTCTTC. This chain connects TRBV10-2 to TRBJ2-1; the match to TRBD2 covers 11 bases. Germline lookup yields CDR1 WSHSY and CDR2 SAAADI. V shed 7 bases and J 6 bases; nucleotides not matched to a gene: 8. CDR3 length equals 15 residues.

In regard to this clone: The sample holds other DNA sequences that translate to the same CDR3. The V call is TRBV4-3, the J call TRBJ2-2; either TRBD1 or TRBD2 may supply D (5 bases each). From germline, CDR1 is LGHNA and CDR2 YSLEER. Trimming took 0 bases from V and 1 from J, leaving 18 bases between them. This CDR3 contains 19 residues. The CDR3 DNA follows: TGCGCCAGCAGCCAAGAAAGGTCGATCGGGACCCTGAACACCGGGGAGCTGTTTTTT. This gives the protein CASSQERSIGTLNTGELFF.

On this clone itself: The junction differs from germline at one of its ends, possibly a read error. The chain is built from TRBV7-7 and TRBJ2-5, with TRBD2 identical over 8 bases. The CDR3 runs to 14 residues. Germline loops: CDR1 SSHAT, CDR2 FNYEAQ (reference sequence). The CDR3 nucleotides are TGTGCTAGCAGCACCCTTAGCGGGGTGGAGACCCAGTACTTC. It codes for CASSTLSGVETQYF.

The rearrangement joins TRBV6-1 to TRBJ2-7, with D possibly TRBD2 on 6 matching bases. Trimming took off 2 bases at V and 11 bases at J, with 22 bases between the two ends. Germline V gene sequence: CDR1 MNHNS, CDR2 SASEGT. CDR3 size: 15 residues. The CDR3 reads CASSELFCGSEGKYF. The DNA for the CDR3 is TGTGCCAGCAGTGAACTCTTTTGCGGCTCGGAGGGTAAGTACTTC.

The V and J genes are TRBV6-6 and TRBJ2-1; no clear D gene. Germline V gene sequence: CDR1 MNHNY, CDR2 SVGAGI (reference sequence). This CDR3 is 12 amino acids long. V was cut by 2 bases and J by 7 bases, with 6 bases left in between. CDR3 nucleotides: TGTGCCAGCAGTTACGGCCGGAATGAGCAGTTCTTC. Its translation is CASSYGRNEQFF.

The chain combines TRBV5-4 with TRBJ2-5; possible D gene TRBD1, 5 bases. The V and J ends lost 0 bases and 1 base respectively, with 7 bases between them. The CDR3 consists of 14 residues. Per the germline V gene, CDR1 is SGHNT and CDR2 is YYREEE (reference sequence). The DNA of the CDR3 is TGTGCCAGCAGCTTGGTGGGGCGCCAAGAGACCCAGTACTTC. Protein: CASSLVGRQETQYF.

J is TRBJ2-3 and V is TRBV27; 9 nucleotides line up with TRBD2. The germline gives CDR1 MNHEY, CDR2 SMNVEV (reference sequence). V trimming: 7 bases; J trimming: 8 bases; junction bases outside the gene matches: 10. The CDR3 contains 14 residues. CDR3 amino acids: CASTFSGRGGTQYF. The CDR3 DNA sequence: TGTGCCAGCACCTTTAGCGGGAGAGGTGGTACGCAGTATTTT.

The CDR3 DNA follows: TGTGCCAGCGCGGCGGGAGGGATCTACAATGAGCAGTTCTTC. Its protein is CASAAGGIYNEQFF. The rearrangement joins TRBV11-3 to TRBJ2-1; 9 positions agree with TRBD2. The CDR3 is 14 amino acids. Germline CDR1 reads SGHNT; CDR2 reads YENEEA. V lost 8 bases, J lost 3 bases, and 5 bases stayed unmatched. Full variable domain (outside the CDR3, taken from reference TRBV11-3 and TRBJ2-1): EAGVVQSPRYKIIEKKQPVAFWCNPISGHNTLYWYLQNLGQGPELLIRYENEEAVDDSQLPKDRFSAERLKGVDSTLKIQPAELGDSAVYLCASAAGGIYNEQFFGPGTRLTVL.

This clone occurred a few times. The V call is TRBV2, the J call TRBJ2-3; the D is unclear. V lost 1 base to trimming and J lost 5 bases, with 7 bases between them. The germline V gene encodes CDR1 SNHLY and CDR2 FYNNEI. CDR3 length equals 13 residues. In DNA form, the CDR3 reads TGTGCCAGCAGTGAAGATAGCTTAGATACGCAGTATTTT. The encoded protein is CASSEDSLDTQYF.